This is a list of T cell receptor beta chains from one sample in a study of response to subunit inactivated influenza vaccine. TCRdb re-analysed the RT-PCR reads in MiXCR, keeping a single row per CDR3 protein. Of 700,000 to 900,000 distinct CDR3 sequences detected, around 21% appear once; the ten largest clones hold around 9.6%. The sequenced sample was PBMCs from blood, obtained about 5 days after vaccination. These receptors all come from a man between 45 and 60 years old who received an inactivated influenza vaccine. Both conserved end residues are part of each CDR3. A D gene is named only where the DNA matches it firmly. Size values are once, few and many counts, or a class for expanded clones, and some rows have none.

J gene,D gene,V gene,clone size,CDR3 DNA,CDR3 protein
TRBJ2-3,TRBD2,TRBV7-3,.,TGTGCCAGCAGCTTTTCCGGACTAGCTGGGAGTGGGGATACGCAGTATTTT,CASSFSGLAGSGDTQYF
TRBJ2-7,.,TRBV28,few,TGTGCCAGCAGTTCACCAACAGACAGACTAAAAACCTACGAGCAGTACTTC,CASSSPTDRLKTYEQYF
TRBJ1-1,.,TRBV15,.,TGTGCCACCAGCAGCAGGGGTCGGAACACTGAAGCTTTCTTT,CATSSRGRNTEAFF
TRBJ2-2,TRBD2,TRBV28,.,TGTGCCAGCATGTTGACTAGCGGGAGTTCCGGGGAGCTGTTTTTT,CASMLTSGSSGELFF
TRBJ2-1,TRBD2,TRBV12-3/TRBV12-4,.,TGTGCCAGCAGTAACGGCCGGCGGGGACTAGCGAGGAGCTCCTACAATGAGCAGTTCTTC,CASSNGRRGLARSSYNEQFF
TRBJ2-3,.,TRBV29-1,few,TGCAGCGCATGGAGGGGGCGGGGAGATACGCAGTATTTT,CSAWRGRGDTQYF
TRBJ2-3,TRBD2,TRBV20-1,few,TGCAGTGCCGAGCAAGCGGGAGGGCCCCGAGACACGCAGTATTTT,CSAEQAGGPRDTQYF
TRBJ1-1,.,TRBV4-3,.,TGCGCCAGCAGCCAAGATCCCTATTGGACCACTGAAGCTTTCTTT,CASSQDPYWTTEAFF
TRBJ1-2,.,TRBV19,few,TGTGCCAGTAGTATATCACCGTATGGCTACACCTTC,CASSISPYGYTF
TRBJ1-2,.,TRBV20-1,few,TGCAGTGCTAGGATTCTGGGGGGCTACACCTTC,CSARILGGYTF
TRBJ2-3,TRBD2,TRBV20-1,many,TGCAGTGCTGGGGATCCGGCTAGCGGGAGCTTAGATACGCAGTATTTT,CSAGDPASGSLDTQYF
TRBJ2-3,.,TRBV2,many,TGTGCCAGCAGTCTAATTGGCAAGACTAGCACAGATACGCAGTATTTT,CASSLIGKTSTDTQYF
TRBJ2-1,.,TRBV20-1,.,TGCAGTGCTTTCGGAGACTACAATGAGCAGTTCTTC,CSAFGDYNEQFF
TRBJ2-1,TRBD2,TRBV4-2,few,TGTGCCAGCAGCCGAGAAAGCGGGGGGGCTCACAATGAGCAGTTCTTC,CASSRESGGAHNEQFF
TRBJ2-1,TRBD2,TRBV27,.,TGTGCCAGCAGTTCCGGACTAGCGGGGACCCGTGGGTACAATGAGCAGTTCTTC,CASSSGLAGTRGYNEQFF
TRBJ2-5,.,TRBV9,.,TGTGCCAGCAGCGGCGCACCTCAAGAGACCCAGTACTTC,CASSGAPQETQYF
TRBJ2-1,TRBD2,TRBV12-3/TRBV12-4,.,TGTGCCAGCAGTTTACGTGGCGGGAGGGCCCATGAGCAGTTCTTC,CASSLRGGRAHEQFF
TRBJ1-1,.,TRBV6-1,few,TGTGCCAGCAGATGGTCCGACACTGAAGCTTTCTTT,CASRWSDTEAFF
TRBJ2-1,TRBD1,TRBV28,few,TGTGCCAGCAGTGAGGGACAGGTGGCCTACAATGAGCAGTTCTTC,CASSEGQVAYNEQFF
TRBJ2-3,.,TRBV12-3/TRBV12-4,few,TGTGCCAGCAGTTCACCACGGCCAGATACGCAGTATTTT,CASSSPRPDTQYF
TRBJ2-3,.,TRBV6-2/TRBV6-3,few,TGTGCCAGCAGCCCTTATGGGGCAGATACGCAGTATTTT,CASSPYGADTQYF
TRBJ2-3,.,TRBV5-4,few,TGTGCCAGCACCTCGCCACCCGATACGCAGTATTTT,CASTSPPDTQYF
TRBJ2-1,TRBD2,TRBV20-1,few,TGCAGTGCTAGAGATATCCAGCGGGGCTACAATGAGCAGTTCTTC,CSARDIQRGYNEQFF
TRBJ2-2,.,TRBV5-5,.,TGTGCCAGCAGCTTGTACGGCCATCTGAACACCGGGGAGCTGTTTTTT,CASSLYGHLNTGELFF
TRBJ1-5,.,TRBV12-3/TRBV12-4,few,TGTGCCAGCAGTTGGGGTGCGGGACCCGGTCAGCCCCAGCATTTT,CASSWGAGPGQPQHF
TRBJ1-1,.,TRBV20-1,.,TGCAGTGCTAGTGAAGGGGGGAACACTGAAGCTTTCTTT,CSASEGGNTEAFF
TRBJ2-7,.,TRBV2,.,TGTGCCAGCAGTCCAGGGGCTAGACGGGAATACTTC,CASSPGARREYF
TRBJ2-5,TRBD1,TRBV10-3,many,TGTGCCATCGGGGGACAGCAAGAGACCCAGTACTTC,CAIGGQQETQYF
TRBJ2-1,TRBD2,TRBV12-3/TRBV12-4,.,TGTGCCAGCTCCTTAGGACTAGCGGGGGGGCTGGAGCAGTTCTTC,CASSLGLAGGLEQFF
TRBJ1-4,TRBD1,TRBV28,once,TGTGCCAGCGCACTGACAGGGACTAATGAAAAACTGTTTTTT,CASALTGTNEKLFF
TRBJ2-1,TRBD2,TRBV6-2/TRBV6-3,.,TGTGCCAGCAGTTACTCCAGCGGGAGGGCTTTTGAGCAGTTCTTC,CASSYSSGRAFEQFF
TRBJ2-3,.,TRBV20-1,few,TGCAGTGCCCTACTGCCAGGCACAGATACGCAGTATTTT,CSALLPGTDTQYF
TRBJ1-1,.,TRBV5-1,.,TGCGCCAGCCGGGTTGCCAGCTTCACTGAAGCTTTCTTT,CASRVASFTEAFF
TRBJ2-7,.,TRBV9,.,TGTGCCAGCAGCGTAAGTGAGGGCGAGCAGTACTTC,CASSVSEGEQYF
TRBJ2-5,.,TRBV5-1,.,TGCGCCAGCAGCCCGTGGGGGGAGTTTGGAGAGACCCAGTACTTC,CASSPWGEFGETQYF
TRBJ2-5,.,TRBV7-9,few,TGTGCCAGATACAGGGAAGGAGAGACCCAGTACTTC,CARYREGETQYF
TRBJ2-5,TRBD1,TRBV24-1,.,TGTGCCACCAGTGATTCTTGGGGACAGGGTGTTGGAGGCCAAGAGACCCAGTACTTC,CATSDSWGQGVGGQETQYF
TRBJ2-2,TRBD1,TRBV5-1,few,TGCGCCAGCAGCCAGGGACAGGGAAGGACCGGGGAGCTGTTTTTT,CASSQGQGRTGELFF
TRBJ2-3,TRBD2,TRBV15,.,TGTGCCACCAGCAGCCTAGCGGGAGGGCAAGATACGCAGTATTTT,CATSSLAGGQDTQYF
TRBJ2-1,.,TRBV15,.,TGTGCCACCAGCAGAGATCACGCCCAATCCATGAGTGAGCAGTTCTTC,CATSRDHAQSMSEQFF